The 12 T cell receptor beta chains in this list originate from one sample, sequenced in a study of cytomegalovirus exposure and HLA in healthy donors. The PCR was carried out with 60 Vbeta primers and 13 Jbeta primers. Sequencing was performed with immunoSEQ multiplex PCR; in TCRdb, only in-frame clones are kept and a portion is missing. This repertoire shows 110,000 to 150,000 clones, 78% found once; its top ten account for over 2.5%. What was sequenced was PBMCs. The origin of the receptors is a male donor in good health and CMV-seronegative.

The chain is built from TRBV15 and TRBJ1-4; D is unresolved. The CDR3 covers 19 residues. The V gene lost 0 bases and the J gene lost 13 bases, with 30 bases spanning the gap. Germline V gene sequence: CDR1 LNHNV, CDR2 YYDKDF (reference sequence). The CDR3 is CATSRERFIVRPESEGLFF. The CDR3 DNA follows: TGTGCCACCAGCAGAGAAAGGTTTATTGTCCGTCCAGAAAGCGAGGGACTGTTTTTT.

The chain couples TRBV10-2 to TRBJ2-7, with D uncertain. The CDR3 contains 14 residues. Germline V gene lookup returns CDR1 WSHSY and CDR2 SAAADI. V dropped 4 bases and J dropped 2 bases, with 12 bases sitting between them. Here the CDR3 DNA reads TGCGCCAGCAGTGTAAGGCCCGGAGCCTACGAGCAGTACTTC. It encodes CASSVRPGAYEQYF.

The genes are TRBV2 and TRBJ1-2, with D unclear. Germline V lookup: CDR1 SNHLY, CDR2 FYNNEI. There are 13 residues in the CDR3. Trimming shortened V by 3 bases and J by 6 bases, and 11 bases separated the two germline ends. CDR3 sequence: CASSEGGINGYTF. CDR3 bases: TGTGCCAGCAGTGAGGGAGGGATCAATGGCTACACCTTC.

The CDR3 DNA sequence: TGTGCCAGCAGTTCCCCATTTCGGGAGCAGTTCTTC. Translating gives CASSSPFREQFF. The rearrangement joins TRBV7-2 to TRBJ2-1, with no clear D. CDR3 length: 12 amino acids. Between the trimmed V and J ends, which lost 6 bases and 10 bases, there was a span of 13 bases. Germline CDR1 is SGHTA and CDR2 is FQGNSA.

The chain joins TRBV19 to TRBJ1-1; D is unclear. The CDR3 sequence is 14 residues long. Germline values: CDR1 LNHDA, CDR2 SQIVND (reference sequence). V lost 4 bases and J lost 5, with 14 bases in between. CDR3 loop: CASSTPELFTEAFF. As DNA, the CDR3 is TGTGCCAGTAGTACCCCCGAACTTTTTACTGAAGCTTTCTTT.

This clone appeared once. The CDR3 coding sequence is TGTGCCAGTAGTATAGATCCGGGACAGGGTGTTCAGCCCCAGCATTTT. It specifies CASSIDPGQGVQPQHF. This chain uses TRBV19 with TRBJ1-5; 9 bases agree with TRBD1. Trimming cost V 0 bases and J 6 bases; bases outside gene matches: 6. Germline-derived CDR1 and CDR2 are LNHDA and SQIVND (reference sequence). The CDR3 sequence is 16 residues long.

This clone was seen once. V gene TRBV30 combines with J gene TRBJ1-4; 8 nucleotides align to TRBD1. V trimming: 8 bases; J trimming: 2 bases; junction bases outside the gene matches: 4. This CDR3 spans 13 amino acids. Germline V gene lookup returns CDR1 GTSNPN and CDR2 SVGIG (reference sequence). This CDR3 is CAAGDRTNEKLFF. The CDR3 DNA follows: TGTGCCGCCGGGGACAGGACTAATGAAAAACTGTTTTTT.

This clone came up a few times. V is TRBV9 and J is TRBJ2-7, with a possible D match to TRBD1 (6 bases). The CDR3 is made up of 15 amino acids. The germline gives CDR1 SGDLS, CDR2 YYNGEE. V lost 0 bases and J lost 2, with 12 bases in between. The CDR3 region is CASSVGAGVTYEQYF. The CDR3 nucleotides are TGTGCCAGCAGCGTAGGGGCAGGGGTGACCTACGAGCAGTACTTC.

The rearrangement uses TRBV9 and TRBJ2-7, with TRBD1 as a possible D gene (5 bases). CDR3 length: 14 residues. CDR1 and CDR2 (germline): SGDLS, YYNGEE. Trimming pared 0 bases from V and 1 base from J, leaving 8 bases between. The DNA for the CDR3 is TGTGCCAGCAGCGTAGACGACAGTTCCTACGAGCAGTACTTC. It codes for CASSVDDSSYEQYF.

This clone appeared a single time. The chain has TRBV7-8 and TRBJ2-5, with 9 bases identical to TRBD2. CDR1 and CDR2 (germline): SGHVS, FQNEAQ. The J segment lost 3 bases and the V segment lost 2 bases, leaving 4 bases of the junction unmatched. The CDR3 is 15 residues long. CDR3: CASSLLAGEKETQYF. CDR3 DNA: TGTGCCAGCAGCTTATTAGCGGGGGAAAAAGAGACCCAGTACTTC.

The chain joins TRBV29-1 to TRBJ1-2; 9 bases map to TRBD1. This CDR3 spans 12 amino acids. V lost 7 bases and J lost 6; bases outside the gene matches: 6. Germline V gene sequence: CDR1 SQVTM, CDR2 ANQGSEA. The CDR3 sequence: CSARQGGNGYTF. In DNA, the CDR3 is TGCAGCGCCCGACAGGGGGGGAATGGCTACACCTTC.

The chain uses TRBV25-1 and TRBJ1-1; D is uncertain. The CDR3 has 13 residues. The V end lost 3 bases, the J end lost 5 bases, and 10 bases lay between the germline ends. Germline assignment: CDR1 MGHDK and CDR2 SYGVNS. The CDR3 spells CASSEPGWTEAFF. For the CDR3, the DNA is TGTGCCAGCAGTGAGCCCGGTTGGACTGAAGCTTTCTTT.